These 28 T cell receptor beta chains were sequenced from one sample in a study of radiotherapy plus CTLA-4 blockade in lung cancer. Assay: immunoSEQ multiplex PCR; the TCRdb copy retains only in-frame clones and omits some. The sample has about 49,000 clones, roughly 85% seen once. This material consisted of peripheral blood, taken from a patient treated with radiotherapy plus ipilimumab. The receptors here all came from a human donor with non-small cell lung cancer whose response to radiotherapy plus ipilimumab could not be evaluated.

The chain uses TRBV7-2 and TRBJ1-2, with TRBD1 matching 9 bases. There are 13 residues in the CDR3. V lost 5 bases to trimming and J lost 8 bases; unmatched junction nucleotides: 6. Germline V CDR1 and CDR2: SGHTA, FQGNSA. The CDR3 spells CASSPDRGLGYTF. The CDR3 DNA sequence: TGTGCCAGCAGCCCCGACAGGGGGTTAGGCTACACCTTC.

This chain uses TRBV27 with TRBJ1-5, with TRBD1 as a possible D gene (6 bases). The CDR3 totals 14 residues. Germline V gene data show CDR1 as MNHEY and CDR2 as SMNVEV (reference sequence). Trimming took 5 bases from V and 6 from J, leaving 14 bases between them. The CDR3 sequence is CASSHPGERQPQHF. The CDR3 bases are TGTGCCAGCAGTCATCCAGGGGAACGTCAGCCCCAGCATTTT.

The rearrangement links TRBV10-3 to TRBJ2-5; D unclear. The germline V gene encodes CDR1 ENHRY and CDR2 SYGVKD. This CDR3 is 11 amino acids long. Deletions cut 8 bases from V and 5 bases from J, with 9 bases between. CDR3 sequence reads: CAILIQETQYF. CDR3 DNA: TGTGCCATCTTGATACAGGAGACCCAGTACTTC.

The J gene is TRBJ2-7, the V gene TRBV27, with 11 nucleotides matching TRBD2. J lost 2 bases, V lost 5 bases, and 5 bases had no gene match. This CDR3 contains 15 residues. Germline V gene data show CDR1 as MNHEY and CDR2 as SMNVEV (reference sequence). This CDR3 reads CASSPGLAGTYEQYF. The CDR3 DNA reads TGTGCCAGCAGTCCAGGACTAGCGGGCACCTACGAGCAGTACTTC.

The chain combines TRBV28 with TRBJ2-4, with 12 bases fitting TRBD2. There are 17 residues in the CDR3. Germline CDR1 is MDHEN and CDR2 is SYDVKM. V trimming: 2 bases; J trimming: 6 bases; junction bases outside the gene matches: 8. CDR3 in DNA: TGTGCCAGCAGTTTACTAGCGGGAGGGCCGGGGCCAAACATTCAGTACTTC. It codes for CASSLLAGGPGPNIQYF.

This clone was counted a single time. V and J are TRBV7-3 and TRBJ2-3; TRBD1 is a possible D gene (5 bases). The CDR3 is made up of 14 amino acids. Germline loops: CDR1 SGHTA, CDR2 FQGTGA. Trimming took off 2 bases at V and 3 bases at J, with 9 bases between the two ends. The CDR3 DNA reads TGTGCCAGCAGCTTATTAGGGGCTACAGATACGCAGTATTTT. Its translation is CASSLLGATDTQYF.

This chain joins TRBV6-1 and TRBJ2-1; possibly TRBD2 for D (6 bases). Trimming stripped 5 bases from V and 15 bases from J, with 17 bases between. CDR1 is MNHNS and CDR2 is SASEGT in the germline V gene. The CDR3 runs to 12 residues. The CDR3 region has the DNA TGTGCCAGCAGTTCGACCCCGGGAGTCCGGTTCTTC. Its protein product is CASSSTPGVRFF.

The J gene is TRBJ1-1, the V gene TRBV18; D is undetermined. V was shortened by 3 bases and J by 2 bases, with 7 bases between the two germline ends. Germline-derived CDR1 and CDR2 are KGHSH and LQKENI. This CDR3 is built from 13 residues. CDR3 protein: CASSPNRNTEAFF. The CDR3 DNA reads as TGTGCCAGCTCACCGAACAGAAACACTGAAGCTTTCTTT.

This clone was counted once. The CDR3 here is CASSNQDPYGYTF. The CDR3 DNA reads as TGTGCCAGCAGTAATCAGGATCCGTATGGCTACACCTTC. The chain combines TRBV28 with TRBJ1-2; unclear D gene. The ends were cut back, 5 bases at V and 5 bases at J, with 12 bases in the middle. CDR1 is MDHEN and CDR2 is SYDVKM in the germline V gene. The CDR3 is 13 amino acids.

This chain joins TRBV27 and TRBJ1-5, with 8 bases fitting TRBD1. Trimming removed 6 bases from V and 2 bases from J; junction bases left unmatched: 3. Germline CDR1 reads MNHEY; CDR2 reads SMNVEV (reference sequence). The CDR3 extends over 14 amino acids. The CDR3 spells CASSPQGGNQPQHF. The CDR3 DNA reads TGTGCCAGCAGCCCACAGGGGGGCAATCAGCCCCAGCATTTT.

The genes are TRBV9 and TRBJ1-2, with D possibly being TRBD1 (6 bases). There are 15 residues in the CDR3. CDR1 and CDR2 (germline): SGDLS, YYNGEE. V was pared by 3 bases and J by 2 bases, with 14 bases between. As DNA, the CDR3 is TGTGCCAGCAGCGATGGGGGCGGTCGGAACTATGGCTACACCTTC. Encoded protein: CASSDGGGRNYGYTF.

The genes are TRBV28 and TRBJ2-2; D perhaps matches TRBD2 (6 bases). V shed 3 bases and J shed 4 bases, with 12 bases lying between them. Germline V gives CDR1 MDHEN, CDR2 SYDVKM. The CDR3 covers 15 residues. CDR3 sequence: CASSFLRGTTGELFF. Here the CDR3 DNA reads TGTGCCAGCAGTTTCTTGCGGGGTACCACCGGGGAGCTGTTTTTT.

The chain employs TRBV19 and TRBJ1-2, with TRBD1 matching 7 bases. The CDR3 consists of 12 residues. Trimming removed 5 bases from V and 5 bases from J; junction bases left unmatched: 2. The V gene's germline CDR1 is LNHDA and CDR2 SQIVND (reference sequence). CDR3 DNA sequence: TGTGCCAGTAGTCAACAGGGGTATGGCTACACCTTC. Translating it yields CASSQQGYGYTF.

CDR3 sequence (DNA): TGTGCCAGCAGTTCTAGCAGCAATCAGCCCCAGCATTTT. Translation gives CASSSSSNQPQHF. V usage is TRBV28 and J usage is TRBJ1-5; no firm D call. The CDR3 is 13 amino acids. The V gene's germline CDR1 is MDHEN and CDR2 SYDVKM. V was pared by 4 bases and J by 1 base, with 5 bases between.

The chain combines TRBV5-4 with TRBJ2-1; 9 positions match TRBD1. The V segment lost 0 bases and the J segment 9 bases; nucleotides outside the gene matches: 4. The CDR3 is made up of 14 amino acids. Germline loops: CDR1 SGHNT, CDR2 YYREEE (reference sequence). The CDR3 nucleotides are TGTGCCAGCAGCTTGGGGGGGACAGGGACTGAGCAGTTCTTC. It encodes CASSLGGTGTEQFF.

The chain has TRBV19 and TRBJ1-1, with 10 bases fitting TRBD1. The germline gives CDR1 LNHDA, CDR2 SQIVND (reference sequence). Trimming at V came to 5 bases and at J to 3 bases, leaving 9 bases not matched to a gene. This CDR3 contains 16 residues. The CDR3 here is CASSPSWTGGDTEAFF. The CDR3 coding sequence is TGTGCCAGTAGTCCTTCTTGGACAGGGGGGGACACTGAAGCTTTCTTT.

This chain connects TRBV18 to TRBJ2-2; D may be TRBD1 (6 bases). In germline, CDR1 is KGHSH, CDR2 LQKENI. The CDR3 has 14 residues. V was shortened by 2 bases and J by 4 bases, with 8 bases between the two germline ends. In DNA, the CDR3 is TGTGCCAGCTCACCAATCAGGGGCACCGGGGAGCTGTTTTTT. Translated: CASSPIRGTGELFF.

The rearrangement uses TRBV4-3 and TRBJ2-5; possible D gene TRBD2, 6 bases. Germline-derived CDR1 and CDR2 are LGHNA and YSLEER. V shed 1 base and J shed 4 bases, with 10 bases lying between them. The CDR3 is 14 residues long. Here the CDR3 DNA reads TGCGCCAGCAGCCAAGGCCACGGGGGAGAGACCCAGTACTTC. Its translation: CASSQGHGGETQYF.

J is TRBJ1-4 and V is TRBV9, with D perhaps TRBD1 (6 bases). Per germline, CDR1 SGDLS and CDR2 YYNGEE. Trimming cost V 7 bases and J 4 bases, with 14 bases left between them. The CDR3 is made up of 14 amino acids. The CDR3 is CASGLNRDNEKLFF. CDR3 nucleotide sequence: TGTGCCAGCGGGCTAAACAGGGATAATGAAAAACTGTTTTTT.

In DNA, the CDR3 is TGCAGTGCTAGAGTGCAGCGGGAAGCTTTCTTT. Translating it yields CSARVQREAFF. The chain joins TRBV20-1 to TRBJ1-1; D not certain. The CDR3 has 11 amino acids. V was trimmed by 1 base and J by 8 bases, leaving 8 bases between them. Germline V gene lookup returns CDR1 DFQATT and CDR2 SNEGSKA (reference sequence).

The rearrangement uses TRBV19 and TRBJ2-5; possibly TRBD1 for D (7 bases). CDR1 and CDR2 from the germline V gene are LNHDA and SQIVND (reference sequence). The V gene lost 8 bases and the J gene lost 5 bases, with 12 bases spanning the gap. This CDR3 has 12 residues. CDR3 amino acids: CASGGGRETQYF. CDR3 DNA sequence: TGTGCCAGTGGAGGGGGCAGGGAGACCCAGTACTTC.

The rearrangement joins TRBV28 to TRBJ1-5; no definite D call. Germline CDR1 reads MDHEN; CDR2 reads SYDVKM. CDR3 length: 12 residues. V was pared by 10 bases and J by 8 bases, with 15 bases between. CDR3 region: CATDTAGKPQHF. CDR3 in DNA: TGTGCCACCGACACAGCCGGCAAGCCCCAGCATTTT.

The chain employs TRBV6-1 and TRBJ2-7; D might be TRBD2 (5 bases). V was clipped by 3 bases and J by 6 bases, with 12 bases between them. The CDR3 is 13 residues long. Germline lookup yields CDR1 MNHNS and CDR2 SASEGT. Here the CDR3 DNA reads TGTGCCAGCAGTGATTCTACTAGGCCCGAGCAGTACTTC. As protein: CASSDSTRPEQYF.

J is TRBJ1-5 and V is TRBV7-2; TRBD1 matches at 7 bases. This CDR3 contains 14 residues. Trimming at V came to 5 bases and at J to 7 bases, leaving 8 bases not matched to a gene. Germline V gene data show CDR1 as SGHTA and CDR2 as FQGNSA. CDR3 residues: CASSGTGDGQPQHF. The CDR3 DNA follows: TGTGCCAGCAGCGGTACAGGGGACGGGCAGCCCCAGCATTTT.

The chain links TRBV7-8 to TRBJ2-7, with TRBD2 matching over 8 bases. J lost 5 bases, V lost 3 bases, and 6 bases had no gene match. Looked up from germline, CDR1 is SGHVS and CDR2 is FQNEAQ. The CDR3 consists of 14 residues. CDR3 sequence reads: CASSFRGGPNEQYF. CDR3 DNA sequence: TGTGCCAGCAGCTTCCGGGGGGGGCCCAACGAGCAGTACTTC.

V is TRBV29-1 and J is TRBJ2-7, with TRBD2 identical over 7 bases. Trimming removed 0 bases from V and 12 bases from J; junction bases left unmatched: 8. Germline CDR1 and CDR2: SQVTM and ANQGSEA. The CDR3 loop spans 12 amino acids. Written as DNA, the CDR3 is TGCAGCGTTGAAGACGCGGGGGAGCGTACGTACTTC. This gives the protein CSVEDAGERTYF.

The rearrangement uses TRBV5-4 and TRBJ1-4; a weak D match, TRBD1 (5 bases). Germline V CDR1 and CDR2: SGHNT, YYREEE (reference sequence). This CDR3 comprises 14 residues. The V gene lost 1 base and the J gene lost 7 bases, with 11 bases spanning the gap. This CDR3 reads CASSLRGAGEKLFF. The CDR3, as DNA: TGTGCCAGCAGCTTGAGGGGCGCAGGTGAAAAACTGTTTTTT.

This sequence joins TRBV28 and TRBJ1-2; maybe TRBD1 (5 bases). Deletions cut 1 base from V and 6 bases from J, with 9 bases between. CDR3 length: 13 residues. Per germline, CDR1 MDHEN and CDR2 SYDVKM. The CDR3 is CASSLFPGNGYTF. Written as DNA, the CDR3 is TGTGCCAGCAGTTTATTCCCAGGGAATGGCTACACCTTC.